The T cell receptor (beta chain) under discussion was sequenced for a study of CD8+CD57+ T cells in acquired aplastic anemia. Overall study: Sorted CD4+ and CD8+ cells yielded DNA averaging around 3.2 ug.

Profiles of TCR beta VDJ and CDR3 were generated from a genomic DNA template. TCRdb reanalysed the reads using MiXCR and keeps one entry per CDR3 protein. This table has around 190,000 distinct CDR3 sequences, 54% appearing once. This clonotype was recorded many times. Germline CDR1 reads SGHKS; CDR2 reads YYEKEE (reference sequence). This CDR3 is 14 amino acids long. V was shortened by 2 bases and J by 1 base, with 10 bases between the two germline ends. The origin of this receptor is a human donor in good health, serving as a control. The V and J genes are TRBV5-5 and TRBJ2-7, with D tentatively TRBD1 (5 bases). The sample taken for sequencing was sorted CD4+, CD8+, or CD8+CD57+ T cells (not recorded which) from PBMCs. In DNA, the CDR3 is TGTGCCAGCAGCTTACAGGCTAGTTCCTACGAGCAGTACTTC. Protein: CASSLQASSYEQYF.